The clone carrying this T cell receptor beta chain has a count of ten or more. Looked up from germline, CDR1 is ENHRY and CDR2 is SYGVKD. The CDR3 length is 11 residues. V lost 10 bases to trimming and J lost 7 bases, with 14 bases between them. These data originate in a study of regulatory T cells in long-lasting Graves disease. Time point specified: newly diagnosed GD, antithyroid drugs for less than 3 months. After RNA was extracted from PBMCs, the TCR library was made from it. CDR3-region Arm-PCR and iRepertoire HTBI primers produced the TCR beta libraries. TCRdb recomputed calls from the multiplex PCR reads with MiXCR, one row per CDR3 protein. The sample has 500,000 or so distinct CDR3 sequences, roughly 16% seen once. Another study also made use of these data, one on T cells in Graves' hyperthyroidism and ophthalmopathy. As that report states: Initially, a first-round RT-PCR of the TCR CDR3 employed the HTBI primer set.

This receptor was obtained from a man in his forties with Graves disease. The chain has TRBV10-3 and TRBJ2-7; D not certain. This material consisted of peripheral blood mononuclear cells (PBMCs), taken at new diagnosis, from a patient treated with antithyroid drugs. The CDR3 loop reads CATRLGSEQYF. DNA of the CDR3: TGTGCCACACGGTTAGGTTCGGAGCAGTACTTC.